The subject of this entry is one T cell receptor beta chain. Original methodology: Reference gene primer amplification gave nucleated cell count estimates. The repertoire was sequenced with immunoSEQ multiplex PCR; TCRdb's copy has only in-frame clones and lacks some. That table gives V, J and clone size, and the DNA gave D and trimming. The data show around 300,000 clones, about 89% seen once. V gave up 0 bases and J gave up 6 bases, with 9 bases separating them. The CDR3 extends over 15 amino acids. Germline loops: CDR1 LGHDT, CDR2 YNNKEL (reference sequence). The data were obtained in a study of blood T cell repertoires in COVID-19. Study at large: Sources were T cells, B-cell-depleted T cells, or PBMCs; the material itself was cDNA or gDNA.

The V gene is TRBV3-1 (or the pseudogene TRBV3-2), the J gene TRBJ1-6, with D hard to call. Material for sequencing was peripheral blood. This sequence originates from a woman aged 40 to 50 who had recovered from COVID-19. The CDR3 loop is CASSQEGPGNSPLHF. CDR3 DNA sequence: TGTGCCAGCAGCCAAGAAGGTCCGGGTAATTCACCCCTCCACTTT.